Here is one T cell receptor beta chain with its context. Its antigen is not identified. These data are taken from a study of beta chain features in type 1 diabetes. Study context: Healthy donors and patients had similar age, gender and cell yields. Study results and caveats: Shortening of TCRB CDR3s, moderate but significant, appeared in all four CD4+ subsets of Type 1 diabetes patients. Resolution of whether HLA type affects TCRB rearrangement was not achieved here.

What was sequenced were expressed TCRB transcripts, since all of the isolated RNA had been reverse transcribed. Assay: immunoSEQ multiplex PCR; the TCRdb copy retains only in-frame clones and omits some. This repertoire shows about 650,000 clones, roughly an eighth found once; its top ten account for 0.095% to 0.15%. Germline V gives CDR1 MNHEY, CDR2 SVGAGI. Trimming cost V 5 bases and J 3 bases; bases outside gene matches: 9. This CDR3 contains 15 residues. The rearrangement uses TRBV6-5 and TRBJ1-1, with 7 nucleotides matching TRBD1. This sequence was found in a man aged 25 to 40 with type 1 diabetes. Sequenced input: naive CD4+ T cells from blood. CDR3 in amino acids: CASSREGQPYTEAFF. In nucleotides, the CDR3 is TGTGCCAGCAGTCGTGAGGGACAGCCCTACACTGAAGCTTTCTTT.